Listed here are 21 T cell receptor beta chains from one sample, sequenced in a study of vaccination effects on CD4 cells after COVID-19. CD4+ T cell isolation took place after approximately 11 days of culture. Their target antigens are unknown. Assay: immunoSEQ multiplex PCR; the TCRdb copy retains only in-frame clones and omits some. The table has about 37,000 clones, 65% to 75% seen once. The input for sequencing was CD4+ T cells from PBMCs cultured without peptide, taken before COVID-19 vaccination. These receptors came from a human donor who received a COVID-19 vaccine.

The chain's CDR3 is CASSSGAGRPGNTIYF. The CDR3 nucleotides are TGCGCCAGCAGCTCAGGGGCAGGCCGGCCTGGAAACACCATATATTTT. V and J are TRBV5-1 and TRBJ1-3, with D possibly TRBD1 on 6 matching bases. The CDR3 has 16 amino acids. Trimming stripped 3 bases from V and 2 bases from J, with 15 bases between. Germline CDR1 SGHRS, CDR2 YFSETQ. Combining the CDR3 with reference TRBV5-1 and TRBJ1-3 gives the whole variable domain KAGVTQTPRYLIKTRGQQVTLSCSPISGHRSVSWYQQTPGQGLQFLFEYFSETQRNKGNFPGRFSGRQFSNSRSEMNVSTLELGDSALYLCASSSGAGRPGNTIYFGEGSWLTVV.

The rearrangement uses TRBV28 and TRBJ2-1; TRBD2 aligns across 12 bases. J gave up 9 bases and V 2 bases, and 8 bases lay outside the gene matches. The germline V gene has CDR1 MDHEN and CDR2 SYDVKM. CDR3 length equals 16 residues. The CDR3 region has the DNA TGTGCCAGCAGTTTACCCCCGGGACTAGCGGGTGGTGAGCAGTTCTTC. Translation: CASSLPPGLAGGEQFF. The variable domain in full, completed from reference TRBV28 and TRBJ2-1, reads DVKVTQSSRYLVKRTGEKVFLECVQDMDHENMFWYRQDPGLGLRLIYFSYDVKMKEKGDIPEGYSVSREKKERFSLILESASTNQTSMYLCASSLPPGLAGGEQFFGPGTRLTVL.

This clone was found a few times. The chain joins TRBV19 to TRBJ2-1; the D gene could be TRBD1 or TRBD2 (5 bases each). CDR3 length: 15 residues. Germline V CDR1 and CDR2: LNHDA, SQIVND (reference sequence). Trimming stripped 6 bases from V and 3 bases from J, with 15 bases between. The CDR3 loop is CASRPRGGIYNEQFF. The CDR3 DNA follows: TGTGCCAGTAGACCCCGTGGGGGAATCTACAATGAGCAGTTCTTC.

The chain couples TRBV5-6 to TRBJ2-1, with 8 positions matching TRBD1. CDR3 length: 13 amino acids. Germline V lookup: CDR1 SGHDT, CDR2 YYEEEE. The ends lost 4 bases at V and 10 bases at J; junction bases unmatched: 7. CDR3 residues: CASSRGDRREQFF. The CDR3 DNA is TGTGCCAGCAGCCGTGGGGACAGGAGGGAGCAGTTCTTC.

This clone appeared a single time. This CDR3 reads CASSFKPDSGYTF. Here the CDR3 DNA reads TGTGCCAGCAGTTTTAAGCCGGATTCTGGCTACACCTTC. The gene calls are TRBV12-3 or TRBV12-4 and TRBJ1-2; D is unresolved. The CDR3 contains 13 residues. Trimming removed 3 bases from V and 7 bases from J, with 12 bases in between.

The genes are TRBV5-6 and TRBJ2-7; TRBD2 agrees at 7 bases. The CDR3 extends over 15 amino acids. V lost 4 bases, J lost 0 bases, and 7 bases stayed unmatched. From germline, CDR1 is SGHDT and CDR2 YYEEEE. Written as DNA, the CDR3 is TGTGCCAGCAGCATGGGGCCGGGGGGCTCCTACGAGCAGTACTTC. Its translation is CASSMGPGGSYEQYF. Drawing the rest from reference TRBV5-6 and TRBJ2-7, the complete variable domain is DAGVTQSPTHLIKTRGQQVTLRCSPKSGHDTVSWYQQALGQGPQFIFQYYEEEERQRGNFPDRFSGHQFPNYSSELNVNALLLGDSALYLCASSMGPGGSYEQYFGPGTRLTVT.

This chain links TRBV19 with TRBJ2-2; 8 bases line up with TRBD2. V gave up 7 bases and J gave up 6 bases; unmatched junction bases: 10. CDR3 length: 15 amino acids. The germline V gene encodes CDR1 LNHDA and CDR2 SQIVND (reference sequence). CDR3 sequence (DNA): TGTGCCAGTAAAACAGCGGGAGTAGGGCCCGGGGAGCTGTTTTTT. This translates into CASKTAGVGPGELFF.

The V gene is TRBV5-1, the J gene TRBJ2-7; a weak D match, TRBD1 (7 bases). The V gene lost 4 bases and the J gene lost 0 bases, with 11 bases spanning the gap. There are 14 residues in the CDR3. CDR1 and CDR2 from the germline V gene are SGHRS and YFSETQ. The DNA for the CDR3 is TGCGCCAGCAGCCCAGGGGGGAGCTCCTACGAGCAGTACTTC. Protein: CASSPGGSSYEQYF.

This clone was seen only a few times. This sequence joins TRBV2 and TRBJ1-2; 7 nucleotides agree with TRBD1. Germline CDR1 reads SNHLY; CDR2 reads FYNNEI. The length of the CDR3 is 14 residues. J lost 6 bases, V lost 3 bases, and 7 bases had no gene match. The CDR3 sequence: CASSEGNRGHGYTF. CDR3 DNA sequence: TGTGCCAGCAGTGAGGGGAACAGGGGTCATGGCTACACCTTC.

In this sample, this clone turned up a few times. This chain joins TRBV11-2 and TRBJ1-3, with no clear D. Trimming pared 2 bases from V and 4 bases from J, leaving 3 bases between. Germline lookup yields CDR1 SGHAT and CDR2 FQNNGV. The CDR3 loop spans 12 amino acids. The CDR3, as DNA: TGTGCCAGCAGCTTACAGGGAAACACCATATATTTT. As protein: CASSLQGNTIYF.

The rearrangement links TRBV3-1 (or the pseudogene TRBV3-2) to TRBJ2-2; D perhaps matches TRBD2 (6 bases). Per germline, CDR1 LGHDT and CDR2 YNNKEL (reference sequence). Trimming pared 4 bases from V and 3 bases from J, leaving 18 bases between. This CDR3 is built from 17 residues. The CDR3 nucleotides are TGTGCCAGCAGCCGGGGATATACCGGGACTTACACCGGGGAGCTGTTTTTT. Translating gives CASSRGYTGTYTGELFF.

This clone has a handful of counts. The V call is TRBV7-2, the J call TRBJ2-1; 7 nucleotides line up with TRBD1. The junction had 5 bases not matched to a gene; V was cut back by 1 base and J by 2 bases. The CDR3 runs 16 residues. CDR1 is SGHTA and CDR2 is FQGNSA in the germline V gene. Written as DNA, the CDR3 is TGTGCCAGCAGCTTAGTTCTAGGGGGCGCCTACAATGAGCAGTTCTTC. This codes for CASSLVLGGAYNEQFF.

This chain links TRBV15 with TRBJ2-2; 9 bases match TRBD2. CDR1 is LNHNV and CDR2 is YYDKDF in the germline V gene (reference sequence). V was clipped by 6 bases and J by 0 bases; unmatched bases: 5. The CDR3 sequence is 16 residues long. The CDR3 nucleotides are TGTGCCACCAGTCTGACTAGCGGAACGAACACCGGGGAGCTGTTTTTT. It specifies CATSLTSGTNTGELFF.

The rearrangement joins TRBV27 to TRBJ1-6; no definite D call. V gave up 6 bases and J gave up 6 bases, with 18 bases separating them. The CDR3 runs to 16 residues. Germline loops: CDR1 MNHEY, CDR2 SMNVEV (reference sequence). For the CDR3, the DNA is TGTGCCAGCAGCACGCGTCGGACGTTTCCTAATTCACCCCTCCACTTT. Its protein is CASSTRRTFPNSPLHF.

The chain couples TRBV6-2 or TRBV6-3 to TRBJ2-1; no clear D. Between the trimmed V and J ends, which lost 6 bases and 12 bases, there was a span of 12 bases. Per germline, CDR1 MNHEY and CDR2 SVGEGT. This CDR3 spans 11 amino acids. The CDR3 bases are TGTGCCAGCAGCCACGGAGCTACGCAGTTCTTC. It codes for CASSHGATQFF.

The chain combines TRBV27 with TRBJ2-2; 7 nucleotides align to TRBD2. V lost 6 bases and J lost 4; bases outside the gene matches: 8. The CDR3 contains 15 residues. The germline V gene has CDR1 MNHEY and CDR2 SMNVEV (reference sequence). This chain's CDR3 is CASSVPGLITGELFF. DNA of the CDR3: TGTGCCAGCAGCGTTCCGGGACTAATCACCGGGGAGCTGTTTTTT.

The V and J genes are TRBV9 and TRBJ2-2; 7 positions match TRBD2. The CDR3 extends over 14 amino acids. The junction had 3 bases not matched to a gene; V was cut back by 6 bases and J by 1 base. Germline V gives CDR1 SGDLS, CDR2 YYNGEE. This CDR3 reads CASTAGVNTGELFF. As DNA, the CDR3 is TGTGCCAGCACGGCGGGAGTGAACACCGGGGAGCTGTTTTTT. Supplemented by reference TRBV9 and TRBJ2-2, the full variable domain reads DSGVTQTPKHLITATGQRVTLRCSPRSGDLSVYWYQQSLDQGLQFLIQYYNGEERAKGNILERFSAQQFPDLHSELNLSSLELGDSALYFCASTAGVNTGELFFGEGSRLTVL.

The chain uses TRBV7-2 and TRBJ2-5, with a possible D match to TRBD2 (5 bases). CDR1 and CDR2 (germline): SGHTA, FQGNSA. CDR3 length: 15 residues. Trimming pared 1 base from V and 4 bases from J, leaving 13 bases between. The CDR3 sequence is CASSLVSGAGETQYF. The CDR3 DNA sequence: TGTGCCAGCAGCTTAGTGAGCGGAGCAGGAGAGACCCAGTACTTC. Drawing the rest from reference TRBV7-2 and TRBJ2-5, the complete variable domain is GAGVSQSPSNKVTEKGKDVELRCDPISGHTALYWYRQSLGQGLEFLIYFQGNSAPDKSGLPSDRFSAERTGGSVSTLTIQRTQQEDSAVYLCASSLVSGAGETQYFGPGTRLLVL.

This chain uses TRBV19 with TRBJ2-7; 7 bases fit TRBD2. J gave up 6 bases and V 3 bases, and 11 bases lay outside the gene matches. CDR1 LNHDA and CDR2 SQIVND come from the germline V gene (reference sequence). This CDR3 spans 15 amino acids. CDR3 nucleotides: TGTGCCAGTAGTATTGTGGCTAGCGGAGACTCCGAGCAGTACTTC. Translating it yields CASSIVASGDSEQYF.

The chain uses TRBV29-1 and TRBJ2-6; the D gene is possibly TRBD1 (6 bases). Germline V gives CDR1 SQVTM, CDR2 ANQGSEA. The V end was cut by 4 bases, the J end by 0 bases, with 13 bases between. The CDR3 has 16 amino acids. CDR3 sequence (DNA): TGCAGCGTTGTCGGACAGCTCCTCTCTGGGGCCAACGTCCTGACTTTC. Translating it yields CSVVGQLLSGANVLTF.

The rearrangement joins TRBV19 to TRBJ1-1, with 9 bases identical to TRBD1. The germline gives CDR1 LNHDA, CDR2 SQIVND (reference sequence). This CDR3 spans 15 amino acids. Trimming cost V 6 bases and J 10 bases; bases outside gene matches: 15. The CDR3 DNA follows: TGTGCCAGTAGACCGAACAGGGGGCGGGATATGGGAGCTTTCTTT. Translation gives CASRPNRGRDMGAFF.